A selection of T cell receptor beta chains follows, all from one sample in a study of CD4 and CD8 cells across lung adenocarcinoma regions. TCRdb recomputed calls from the PCR reads with MiXCR, one row per CDR3 protein. Of tens of thousands of distinct CDR3 sequences detected, 40% to 60% appear once; the ten largest clones hold 48%. The sequenced sample was CD8+ T cells from the center of a lung tumor. These receptors all stem from a male donor with lung adenocarcinoma. The CD4 and CD8 labels of this study may be unreliable. The CDR3 runs from the conserved cysteine through the conserved F or W. Fields, in order: clone size, V gene, J gene, D gene, CDR3 protein, CDR3 DNA. The D gene is left open where the match is weak. Size is omitted from some rows. Given values are once, few, many or a class for expanded clones.

few,TRBV12-3/TRBV12-4,TRBJ2-7,.,CASSFYEQYF,TGTGCCAGCAGTTTCTACGAGCAGTACTTC
few,TRBV10-2,TRBJ2-5,.,CASSLLVEETQYF,TGCGCCAGCAGTCTTTTGGTGGAAGAGACCCAGTACTTC
.,TRBV20-1,TRBJ2-1,TRBD2,CSASGLAANEQFF,TGCAGTGCTTCGGGGCTAGCGGCTAATGAGCAGTTCTTC
few,TRBV11-2,TRBJ2-7,TRBD1,CASSQGVAKDYEQYF,TGTGCCAGCAGCCAGGGGGTAGCGAAGGACTACGAGCAGTACTTC
.,TRBV29-1,TRBJ2-1,.,CSVEGKGQWGYNEQFF,TGCAGCGTTGAAGGAAAGGGGCAATGGGGGTACAATGAGCAGTTCTTC
.,TRBV6-1,TRBJ2-7,.,CASSVDPSSYEQYF,TGTGCCAGCAGTGTAGACCCCAGCTCCTACGAGCAGTACTTC
many,TRBV27,TRBJ2-1,.,CASSLFPRRVYEQFF,TGTGCCAGCAGTTTATTCCCCCGTAGGGTCTACGAGCAGTTCTTC
.,TRBV12-3/TRBV12-4,TRBJ2-3,.,CASSLSGDMYNEQLF,TGTGCCAGCAGTTTAAGCGGGGACATGTACAATGAGCAGCTCTTC
.,TRBV6-1,TRBJ2-3,.,CAGRVGGDEETQYF,TGTGCCGGCAGAGTAGGGGGTGACGAAGAGACCCAGTATTTC
.,TRBV27,TRBJ2-4,TRBD1,CARPGRGRRDKETQYF,TGTGCCAGACCAGGCAGGGGGCGCCGGGACAAAGAGACTCAGTACTTC
medium-sized,TRBV10-1,TRBJ2-7,.,CAIQPLGVQPSIEQYF,TGCGCCATCCAGCCACTTGGGGTCCAACCGTCGATCGAGCAGTACTTC
.,TRBV6-1,TRBJ2-5,.,CASCKGLGGSGPDTQYF,TGTGCCAGCTGTAAGGGACTCGGGGGCTCTGGCCCAGATACGCAGTACTTC
many,TRBV6-5,TRBJ2-5,TRBD1,CASSYDPGQGVVRETQYF,TGTGCCAGCAGTTACGATCCGGGACAGGGAGTAGTACGAGAGACCCAGTACTTC
.,TRBV10-1,TRBJ2-2,TRBD2,CASSESSGLAGGPNTDTLFF,TGCGCCAGCAGTGAGTCCTCGGGACTAGCGGGAGGGCCTAACACCGATACGCTGTTTTTT
.,TRBV7-6,TRBJ2-4,TRBD2,CASSLGGARDKNMQYF,TGTGCGAGCAGCCTCGGGGGGGCCCGCGACAAAAATATGCAGTACTTC
once,TRBV25-1,TRBJ2-3,.,CASSDPGLRAENTQYF,TGTGCCAGCAGTGATCCGGGGCTGAGAGCCGAAAACACGCAGTATTTC
many,TRBV27,TRBJ2-5,.,CASSFWGNQETQYF,TGTGCCAGCAGTTTTTGGGGCAACCAAGAGACCCAGTACTTC
few,TRBV6-1,TRBJ2-1,TRBD2,CASALAGAQEQFF,TGTGCCAGTGCTCTAGCGGGAGCACAGGAGCAGTTCTTC
many,TRBV6-1,TRBJ1-1,.,CASSEQPAGTEAFF,TGTGCCAGCAGTGAACAGCCGGCGGGCACTGAAGCTTTCTTT
.,TRBV6-1,TRBJ2-3,.,CAGRETWAVRTDAQYF,TGTGCCGGCAGGGAAACGTGGGCTGTGAGGACAGATGCGCAGTATTTT
.,TRBV3-1,TRBJ2-2,TRBD2,CASSHGTISTGELFF,TGTGCCAGCAGCCACGGGACTATATCTACCGGGGAGCTGTTTTTT
.,TRBV11-2,TRBJ2-4,.,CASRGAGGWDKNIQYF,TGTGCCAGCAGGGGTGCCGGGGGCTGGGACAAAAACATTCAGTACTTC
many,TRBV7-2,TRBJ2-3,TRBD2,CASSVAGADTQYF,TGTGCCAGCAGCGTGGCGGGAGCAGATACGCAGTATTTT
.,TRBV12-5,TRBJ2-1,.,CASGPGQGGGQETQFF,TGTGCTAGTGGTCCTGGACAGGGCGGGGGCCAAGAGACCCAGTTCTTC
.,TRBV5-1,TRBJ2-1,.,CASRPGTSNEQFF,TGCGCCAGCAGGCCTGGAACCTCCAATGAGCAGTTCTTC
once,TRBV11-2,TRBJ1-1,.,CASSFMNTEAFF,TGTGCCAGCAGCTTTATGAACACTGAAGCTTTCTTT
few,TRBV11-1,TRBJ2-1,TRBD2,CASSSPAGTRAQGEQFF,TGTGCCAGCAGCTCCCCCGCCGGGACTAGAGCTCAGGGTGAGCAGTTCTTC
.,TRBV4-1,TRBJ2-5,.,CAGGHGLRDPETQYF,TGCGCCGGGGGGCACGGGCTCCGTGACCCAGAGACGCAGTACTTC
.,TRBV10-2,TRBJ2-3,TRBD1,CAGSGRGGTETQYF,TGCGCGGGGAGTGGGAGAGGGGGCACAGAGACGCAGTATTTC
.,TRBV25-1,TRBJ2-3,.,CASRGTGATNTQYF,TGTGCCAGCAGGGGGACGGGAGCGACAAACACGCAGTATTTC
.,TRBV27,TRBJ2-4,.,CASRKQGLSNKNIQYF,TGTGCCAGCAGAAAACAAGGACTGTCCAACAAAAACATTCAGTACTTC
.,TRBV6-1,TRBJ1-5,.,CASSESGSNQPQHF,TGTGCCAGCAGTGAGTCAGGTAGCAATCAGCCCCAGCATTTT
.,TRBV11-2,TRBJ2-1,.,CASSLHNEQFF,TGTGCCAGCAGCTTGCACAATGAGCAGTTCTTC
.,TRBV4-1,TRBJ2-4,.,CARSHVLGLWAKDIQYF,TGCGCTAGGAGCCACGTCTTGGGGCTGTGGGCCAAAGACATTCAGTACTTC
.,TRBV6-1,TRBJ2-7,TRBD2,CASSELSGGSHEQYF,TGTGCCAGCAGTGAATTGAGCGGGGGTTCCCACGAGCAGTACTTC
.,TRBV6-1,TRBJ2-1,.,CASSEGGGWDIQFF,TGTGCCAGCAGTGAAGGAGGGGGGTGGGACATTCAGTTCTTC
.,TRBV14,TRBJ2-7,TRBD2,CASSQFLAGVGEQYF,TGTGCCAGCAGCCAATTTCTAGCGGGAGTAGGTGAGCAGTACTTC
.,TRBV7-2,TRBJ2-1,TRBD2,CASSRLAGAGGEQFF,TGTGCCAGCAGCCGACTAGCGGGAGCGGGGGGCGAGCAGTTCTTC
few,TRBV6-1,TRBJ2-7,.,CASSEIGRGEIAGYEQYF,TGTGCCAGCAGTGAAATCGGCAGGGGGGAGATAGCGGGCTACGAGCAGTACTTC
many,TRBV6-1,TRBJ2-7,.,CATRTGHYEQYF,TGTGCCACCAGGACGGGGCATTACGAGCAGTACTTC